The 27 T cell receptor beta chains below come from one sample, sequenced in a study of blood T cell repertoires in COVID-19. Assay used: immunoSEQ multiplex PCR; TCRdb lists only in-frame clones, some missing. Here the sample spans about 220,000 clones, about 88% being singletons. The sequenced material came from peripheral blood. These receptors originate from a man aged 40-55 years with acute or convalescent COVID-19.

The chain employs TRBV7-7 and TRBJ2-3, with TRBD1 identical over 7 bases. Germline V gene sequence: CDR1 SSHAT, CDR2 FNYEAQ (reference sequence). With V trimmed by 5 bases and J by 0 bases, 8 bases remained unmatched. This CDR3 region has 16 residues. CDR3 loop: CASSQTGGQSTDTQYF. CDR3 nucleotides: TGTGCCAGCAGCCAAACTGGGGGACAGAGCACAGATACGCAGTATTTT.

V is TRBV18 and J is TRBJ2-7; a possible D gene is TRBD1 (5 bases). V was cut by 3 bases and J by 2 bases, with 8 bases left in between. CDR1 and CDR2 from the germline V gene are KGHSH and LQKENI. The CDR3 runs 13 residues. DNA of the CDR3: TGTGCCAGCTCACCGAGACAGACCTACGAGCAGTACTTC. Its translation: CASSPRQTYEQYF.

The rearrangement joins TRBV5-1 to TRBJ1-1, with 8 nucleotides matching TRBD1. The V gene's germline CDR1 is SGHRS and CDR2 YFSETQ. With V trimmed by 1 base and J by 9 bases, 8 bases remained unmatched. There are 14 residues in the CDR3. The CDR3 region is CASSLPGQGAKAFF. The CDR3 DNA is TGCGCCAGCAGCTTGCCTGGACAGGGAGCGAAAGCTTTCTTT.

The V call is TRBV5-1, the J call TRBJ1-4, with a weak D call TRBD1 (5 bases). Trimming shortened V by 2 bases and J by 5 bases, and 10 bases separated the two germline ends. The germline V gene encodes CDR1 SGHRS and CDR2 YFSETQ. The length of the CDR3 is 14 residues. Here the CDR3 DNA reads TGCGCCAGCAGCTTCACAGGTTTGAATGAAAAACTGTTTTTT. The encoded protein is CASSFTGLNEKLFF.

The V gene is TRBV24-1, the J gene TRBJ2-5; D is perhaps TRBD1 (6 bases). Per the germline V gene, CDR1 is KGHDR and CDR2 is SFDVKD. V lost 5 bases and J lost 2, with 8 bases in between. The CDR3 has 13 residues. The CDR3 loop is CATSATGQETQYF. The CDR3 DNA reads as TGTGCCACCAGTGCTACAGGGCAAGAGACCCAGTACTTC.

In DNA, the CDR3 is TGTGCCAGCAGCGCCTTTGCGGGGGGGACAGATACGCAGTATTTT. Translated, it gives CASSAFAGGTDTQYF. The genes are TRBV2 and TRBJ2-3, with TRBD2 identical over 9 bases. In germline, CDR1 is SNHLY, CDR2 FYNNEI. The CDR3 consists of 15 residues. V gave up 6 bases and J gave up 3 bases; unmatched junction bases: 7.

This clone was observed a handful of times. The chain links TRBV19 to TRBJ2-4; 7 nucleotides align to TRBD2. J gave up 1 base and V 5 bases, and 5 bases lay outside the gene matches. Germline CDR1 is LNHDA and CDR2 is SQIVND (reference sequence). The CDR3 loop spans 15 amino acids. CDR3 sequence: CASSQTGGAKNIQYF. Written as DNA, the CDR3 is TGTGCCAGTAGTCAGACCGGGGGGGCCAAAAACATTCAGTACTTC.

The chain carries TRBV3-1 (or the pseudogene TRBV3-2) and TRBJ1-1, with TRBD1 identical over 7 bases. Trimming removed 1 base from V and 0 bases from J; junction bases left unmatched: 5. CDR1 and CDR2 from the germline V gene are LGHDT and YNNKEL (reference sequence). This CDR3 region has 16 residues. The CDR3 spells CASSQASGTVNTEAFF. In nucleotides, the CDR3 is TGTGCCAGCAGCCAAGCCTCCGGGACAGTGAACACTGAAGCTTTCTTT.

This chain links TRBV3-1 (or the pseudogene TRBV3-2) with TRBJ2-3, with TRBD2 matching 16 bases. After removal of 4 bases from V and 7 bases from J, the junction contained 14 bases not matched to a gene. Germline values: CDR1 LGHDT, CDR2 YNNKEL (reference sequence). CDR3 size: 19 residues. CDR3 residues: CASSPLGTSGGASRNTQYF. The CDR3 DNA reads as TGTGCCAGCAGCCCCCTCGGGACTAGCGGGGGGGCCTCACGGAATACGCAGTATTTT.

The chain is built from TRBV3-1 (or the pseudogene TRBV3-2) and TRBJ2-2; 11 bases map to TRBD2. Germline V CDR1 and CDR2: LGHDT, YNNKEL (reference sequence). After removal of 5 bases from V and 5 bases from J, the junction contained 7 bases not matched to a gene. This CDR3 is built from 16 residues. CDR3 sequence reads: CASSSPSSGRTGELFF. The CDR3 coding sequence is TGTGCCAGCAGCTCCCCTTCTAGCGGGAGGACCGGGGAGCTGTTTTTT.

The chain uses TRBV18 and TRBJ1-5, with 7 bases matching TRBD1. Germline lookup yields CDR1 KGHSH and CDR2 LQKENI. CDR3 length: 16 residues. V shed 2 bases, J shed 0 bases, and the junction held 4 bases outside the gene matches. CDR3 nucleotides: TGTGCCAGCTCACCAGGGACAGCGAATAGCAATCAGCCCCAGCATTTT. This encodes CASSPGTANSNQPQHF. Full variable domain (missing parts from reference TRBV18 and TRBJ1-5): NAGVMQNPRHLVRRRGQEARLRCSPMKGHSHVYWYRQLPEEGLKFMVYLQKENIIDESGMPKERFSAEFPKEGPSILRIQQVVRGDSAAYFCASSPGTANSNQPQHFGDGTRLSIL.

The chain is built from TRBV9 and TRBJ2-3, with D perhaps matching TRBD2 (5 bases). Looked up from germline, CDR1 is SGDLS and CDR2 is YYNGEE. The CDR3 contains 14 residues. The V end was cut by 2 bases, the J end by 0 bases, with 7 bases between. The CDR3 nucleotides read TGTGCCAGCAGCGTCGGGGATAGCACAGATACGCAGTATTTT. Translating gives CASSVGDSTDTQYF.

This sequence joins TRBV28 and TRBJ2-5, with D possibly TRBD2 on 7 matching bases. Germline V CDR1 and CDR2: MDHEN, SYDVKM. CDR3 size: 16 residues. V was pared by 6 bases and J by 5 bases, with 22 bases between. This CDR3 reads CASSPGGGVFTETQYF. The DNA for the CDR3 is TGTGCCAGCAGCCCCGGAGGGGGGGTTTTCACGGAGACCCAGTACTTC.

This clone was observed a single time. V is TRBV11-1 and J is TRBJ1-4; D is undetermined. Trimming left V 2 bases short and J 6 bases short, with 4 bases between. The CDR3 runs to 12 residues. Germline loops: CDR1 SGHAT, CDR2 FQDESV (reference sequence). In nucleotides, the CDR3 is TGTGCCAGCAGCTTACGGGATGAAAAACTGTTTTTT. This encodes CASSLRDEKLFF.

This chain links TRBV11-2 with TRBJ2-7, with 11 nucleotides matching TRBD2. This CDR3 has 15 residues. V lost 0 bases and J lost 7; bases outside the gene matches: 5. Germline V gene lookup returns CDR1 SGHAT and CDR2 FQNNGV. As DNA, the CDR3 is TGTGCCAGCAGCTTAGAACTAGCGGGAGTTGAGGAGCAGTACTTC. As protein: CASSLELAGVEEQYF.

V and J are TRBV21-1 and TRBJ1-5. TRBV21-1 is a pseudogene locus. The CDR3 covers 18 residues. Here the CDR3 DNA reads TGTGCCAGCACAGGTGGGGGGGCGCCCCCATATAGCAATCAGCCCCAGCATTTT. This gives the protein CASTGGGAPPYSNQPQHF.

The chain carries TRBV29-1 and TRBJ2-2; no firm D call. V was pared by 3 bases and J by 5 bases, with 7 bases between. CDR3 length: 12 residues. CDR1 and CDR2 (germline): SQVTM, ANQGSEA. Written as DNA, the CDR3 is TGCAGCGTTGACAGGCCGACCGGGGAGCTGTTTTTT. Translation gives CSVDRPTGELFF.

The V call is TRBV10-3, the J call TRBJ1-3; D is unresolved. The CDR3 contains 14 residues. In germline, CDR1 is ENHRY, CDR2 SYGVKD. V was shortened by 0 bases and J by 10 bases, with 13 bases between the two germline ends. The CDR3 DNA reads TGTGCCATCAGTGAGTCTTTGAACAGTAAGACCATATATTTT. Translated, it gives CAISESLNSKTIYF.

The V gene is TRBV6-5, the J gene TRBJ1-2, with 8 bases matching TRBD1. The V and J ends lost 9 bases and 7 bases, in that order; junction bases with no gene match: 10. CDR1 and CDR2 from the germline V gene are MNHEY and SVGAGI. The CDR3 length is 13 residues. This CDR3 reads CASEDRGVRGYTF. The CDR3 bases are TGTGCCAGTGAAGACAGGGGAGTGCGTGGCTACACCTTC.

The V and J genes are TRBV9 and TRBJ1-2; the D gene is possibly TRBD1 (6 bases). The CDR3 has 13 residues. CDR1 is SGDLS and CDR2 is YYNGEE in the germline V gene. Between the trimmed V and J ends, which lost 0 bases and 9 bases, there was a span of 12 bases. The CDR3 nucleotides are TGTGCCAGCAGCGTAGGGGACAAGGAAAGCTACACCTTC. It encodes CASSVGDKESYTF.

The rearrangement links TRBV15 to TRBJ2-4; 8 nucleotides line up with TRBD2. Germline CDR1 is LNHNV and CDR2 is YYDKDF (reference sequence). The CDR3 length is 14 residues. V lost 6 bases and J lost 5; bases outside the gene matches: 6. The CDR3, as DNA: TGTGCCACCAGTCTCGGGGGGGGGCAAAACATTCAGTACTTC. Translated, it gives CATSLGGGQNIQYF.

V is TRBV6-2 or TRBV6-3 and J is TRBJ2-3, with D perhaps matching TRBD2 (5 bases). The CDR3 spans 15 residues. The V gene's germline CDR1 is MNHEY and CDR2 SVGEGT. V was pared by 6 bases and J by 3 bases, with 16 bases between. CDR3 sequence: CASSPFSRRTDTQYF. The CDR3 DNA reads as TGTGCCAGCAGCCCCTTCAGCAGGAGGACAGATACGCAGTATTTT.

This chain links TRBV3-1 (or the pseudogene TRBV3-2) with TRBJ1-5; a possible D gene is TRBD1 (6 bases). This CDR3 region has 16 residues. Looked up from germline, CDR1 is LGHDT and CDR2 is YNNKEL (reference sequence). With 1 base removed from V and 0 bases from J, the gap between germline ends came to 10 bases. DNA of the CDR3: TGTGCCAGCAGCCAAGGGACAGTGAATAGCAATCAGCCCCAGCATTTT. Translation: CASSQGTVNSNQPQHF.

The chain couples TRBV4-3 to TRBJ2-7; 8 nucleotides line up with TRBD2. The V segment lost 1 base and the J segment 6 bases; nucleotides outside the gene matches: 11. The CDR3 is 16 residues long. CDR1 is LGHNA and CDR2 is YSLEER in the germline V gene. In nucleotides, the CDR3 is TGCGCCAGCAGCCAAGTGGGGCGGGGGGTTTATGGCGAGCAGTACTTC. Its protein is CASSQVGRGVYGEQYF.

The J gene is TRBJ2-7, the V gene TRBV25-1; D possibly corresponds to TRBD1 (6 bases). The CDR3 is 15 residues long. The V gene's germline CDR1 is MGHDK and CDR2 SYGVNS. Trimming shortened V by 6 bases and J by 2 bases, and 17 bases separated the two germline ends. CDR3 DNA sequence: TGTGCCAGCAGGATGACCGGGACACAAACCTACGAGCAGTACTTC. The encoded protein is CASRMTGTQTYEQYF.

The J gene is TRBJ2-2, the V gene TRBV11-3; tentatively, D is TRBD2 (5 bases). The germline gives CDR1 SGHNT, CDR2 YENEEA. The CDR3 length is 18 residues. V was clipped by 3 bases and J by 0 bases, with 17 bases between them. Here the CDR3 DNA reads TGTGCCAGCAGCTTGCGTTATCTAGGAGGATCGAACACCGGGGAGCTGTTTTTT. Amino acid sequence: CASSLRYLGGSNTGELFF.

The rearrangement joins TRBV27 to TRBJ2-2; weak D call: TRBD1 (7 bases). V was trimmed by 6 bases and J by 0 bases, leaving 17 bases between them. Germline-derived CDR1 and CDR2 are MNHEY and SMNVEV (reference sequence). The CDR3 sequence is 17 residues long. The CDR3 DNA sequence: TGTGCCAGCAGCTCCGGACAGGACTACGCGAACACCGGGGAGCTGTTTTTT. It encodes CASSSGQDYANTGELFF.